This T cell receptor (beta chain) was identified in a study of T cell repertoires in cytomegalovirus infection (dated by TCRdb to 2018 to 2020). In terms of the full investigation: Because public TCR beta signatures pointed to carriage of CMV infection together with the matching HLA type, the HLA type of each donor mattered for the analysis. Summary of the overall study and its limitations: Carriers of CMV infection plus the relevant HLA type were discriminated by the cumulative frequency of public TCR beta family members in the study cohort and in an independent roughly 400-donor cohort. In the ex vivo response, HLA-C-restricted CMV-specific TCR beta clonotypes were dominant, and in two of eight donors the single most frequent clonotype came from this HLA-C-restricted group.

There are 16 amino acids in the CDR3, from cysteine to phenylalanine inclusive. The only DNA kept is the CDR3, 48 bases in frame from the first base. From a lookup of the germline V gene, CDR1 and CDR2 are SQVTM and ANQGSEA. V lost 6 bases and J lost 0 bases, and the count of bases not matched to a germline gene is 10. The table lists this clonotype with a few counts. It has no known antigen specificity. No base quality information exists; no much larger clone differs at one position. Sequencing relied on an Illumina HiSeq 1500. Through fastp at Q25 and MiXCR, TCRdb rebuilt clones from the public reads, retaining in-frame beta chains. Every entry covers one CDR3 protein and lists the most common genes and DNA from its rows. The sample table records 200,000 to 300,000 distinct CDR3 sequences; roughly 13% of these occur just once. The ten largest make up about 10% of the sample.

Rearrangement joined TRBV29-1 to TRBJ1-4; TRBD1 agrees with 7 junctional bases. The clonotype comes from a human donor in good health (CMV status not recorded). Some clones in this sample may be carry-over from other donors' samples. Sequencing was carried out using PBMCs. The nucleotide sequence is given as TGCAGCGTCGCCAGCGACAGGGTCGCAACTAATGAAAAACTGTTTTTT. Its product reads: CSVASDRVATNEKLFF.